A single sample gave rise to the 5 T cell receptor beta chains below, sequenced in a study of T-cell reconstitution after alpha-beta-depleted transplantation in children. Library preparation (for TCRbeta) was performed with unique molecular identifiers. One entry per CDR3 protein results from TCRdb running MiXCR on the PCR reads. This sample yields tens of thousands of distinct CDR3 sequences, of which 6% to 8% are seen a single time; around 2.4% belongs to the top ten. This specimen was PBMCs from the stem cell graft donor, taken from the stem cell graft. These receptor sequences come from a human donor who donated a stem cell graft to a child with acute lymphoblastic leukemia.

The chain combines TRBV19 with TRBJ1-4; 9 positions match TRBD1. The germline V gene has CDR1 LNHDA and CDR2 SQIVND (reference sequence). V gave up 6 bases and J gave up 7 bases; unmatched junction bases: 6. CDR3 length: 14 residues. CDR3 region: CASSLTGGVEKLFF. The CDR3 nucleotides read TGTGCCAGTAGCTTGACAGGGGGAGTTGAAAAACTGTTTTTT.

This clonotype was counted at least ten times. The chain uses TRBV11-2 and TRBJ1-2; 10 nucleotides line up with TRBD1. The V segment lost 5 bases and the J segment 8 bases; nucleotides outside the gene matches: 5. Germline V CDR1 and CDR2: SGHAT, FQNNGV. The CDR3 spans 13 residues. The CDR3 bases are TGTGCCAGCAGCCTCGGGACAGGGGACGGCTACACCTTC. It yields the protein CASSLGTGDGYTF.

This clonotype was counted between two and nine times. V usage is TRBV19 and J usage is TRBJ2-3; D unresolved. This CDR3 contains 16 residues. Germline V gives CDR1 LNHDA, CDR2 SQIVND (reference sequence). Trimming removed 4 bases at V and 3 bases at J, with 17 bases between. The CDR3 DNA reads as TGTGCCAGTAGTAAGGCTAGTTGGTTGTGGACAGATACGCAGTATTTT. This codes for CASSKASWLWTDTQYF.

This clonotype occurred many times. The gene calls are TRBV27 and TRBJ2-1, with 11 bases aligning to TRBD2. This CDR3 spans 18 amino acids. J gave up 9 bases and V 5 bases, and 18 bases lay outside the gene matches. Germline V gene data show CDR1 as MNHEY and CDR2 as SMNVEV (reference sequence). The DNA for the CDR3 is TGTGCCAGCAGTCCTCTACTCCATCTAGCGGGAGGAATTGGTGAGCAGTTCTTC. Its protein product is CASSPLLHLAGGIGEQFF.

This clonotype was seen at least ten times. V is TRBV14 and J is TRBJ2-7; 9 nucleotides match TRBD1. The V and J ends lost 4 bases and 2 bases, in that order; junction bases with no gene match: 6. The CDR3 runs 15 residues. Germline V gene data show CDR1 as SGHDN and CDR2 as FVKESK. The CDR3 nucleotides are TGTGCCAGCAGCCCCGGGACAGGGCCAACCTACGAGCAGTACTTC. As protein: CASSPGTGPTYEQYF.